This T cell receptor (beta chain) was profiled in a study of response to subunit inactivated influenza vaccine. TCRdb independently ran MiXCR on the RT-PCR reads; one entry per CDR3 protein. Of some 550,000 distinct CDR3 sequences detected, roughly 25% appear once; the ten largest clones hold around 2.8%. This clonotype was detected only a few times. This CDR3 has 14 amino acids. CDR1 and CDR2 (germline): SGHNT, YENEEA. Trimming took 6 bases from V and 11 from J; bases not matched to a gene: 8. A further study also used this sample, focusing on T cells expressing NK-cell markers. That source adds: TCR beta cDNA was generated via 5'RACE template switching incorporating UMIs.

The gene calls are TRBV11-3 and TRBJ2-2, with 11 bases lining up with TRBD1. Specimen: CD4+ T cells sorted from PBMCs, collected 11 to 12 days after vaccination. The receptor comes from a man aged 50 to 60 who received an inactivated influenza vaccine. The CDR3 spells CASSEDRGRRELFF. The CDR3 bases are TGTGCCAGCAGTGAGGACAGGGGGCGTCGAGAGCTGTTTTTT.